Listed below are T cell receptor beta chains from one sample, sequenced in a study of cytomegalovirus exposure and HLA in healthy donors. Data came from immunoSEQ multiplex PCR; TCRdb stores just in-frame clones and leaves some out. The data contain about 130,000 clones, approximately 82% of them singletons. The sequencing sample was made of PBMCs. The origin of the receptors is a man aged 25 to 45 in good health and CMV-seropositive. CDR3s include the opening cysteine and the closing phenylalanine or tryptophan. The D gene is left open where the match is weak. Part of the rows lack a size; the others show once, few, many or a class for expanded clones.

D gene,V gene,CDR3 length,J gene,clone size,CDR3 DNA,CDR3 protein
.,TRBV7-2,13,TRBJ1-1,.,TGTGCCAGCAGCTCGCCCCAGGCGACTGAAGCTTTCTTT,CASSSPQATEAFF
.,TRBV11-2,14,TRBJ2-3,.,TGTGCCAGCAGCTCCGGCGGGACTACAGATACGCAGTATTTT,CASSSGGTTDTQYF
.,TRBV5-4,12,TRBJ2-7,once,TGTGCCAGCAGCTTGACAGGGTACGAGCAGTACTTC,CASSLTGYEQYF
.,TRBV14,14,TRBJ2-7,.,TGTGCCAGCAGCCAAGTATGGACTTCATACGAGCAGTACTTC,CASSQVWTSYEQYF
.,TRBV5-1,13,TRBJ2-1,.,TGCGCCAGCAGCTTTCTGCGGCCCAATGAGCAGTTCTTC,CASSFLRPNEQFF
.,TRBV19,15,TRBJ2-1,once,TGTGCCAGTAGTATGGCGGCAGGGAATAGGAATGAGCAGTTCTTC,CASSMAAGNRNEQFF
.,TRBV6-1,14,TRBJ1-4,.,TGTGCCAGCAGGACGGAGTCACATAATGAAAAACTGTTTTTT,CASRTESHNEKLFF
TRBD1,TRBV7-3,16,TRBJ1-1,.,TGTGCCAGCAGCCCGAGCCCGACAGGGATGAACACTGAAGCTTTCTTT,CASSPSPTGMNTEAFF
TRBD2,TRBV4-3,17,TRBJ2-7,.,TGCGCCAGCAGCGGAGGGACTATCTCCAAGGTAGCCGGGGAGCAGTACTTC,CASSGGTISKVAGEQYF
TRBD1,TRBV10-2,14,TRBJ1-2,.,TGCGCCAGCAGTTTTTCGACAGGGATGCGTGGCTACACCTTC,CASSFSTGMRGYTF
.,TRBV29-1,10,TRBJ2-4,.,TGCAGCGGAGGGGGAAACATTCAGTACTTC,CSGGGNIQYF
TRBD1,TRBV6-5,14,TRBJ1-5,.,TGTGCCAGCAGTCCCAACAGGGGTCAGGAGCCCCAGCATTTT,CASSPNRGQEPQHF
TRBD1,TRBV7-9,16,TRBJ1-2,.,TGTGCCAGCAGCTTAGACGGGACAGGGGCGGTGGATGGCTACACCTTC,CASSLDGTGAVDGYTF
.,TRBV5-5,14,TRBJ1-5,.,TGTGCCAGCTCCTCCCGAACAGGGTATCAGCCCCAGCATTTT,CASSSRTGYQPQHF
TRBD1,TRBV6-5,14,TRBJ2-3,.,TGTGCCAGCAGATCGGACAGGGGGGCAGATACGCAGTATTTT,CASRSDRGADTQYF
TRBD1,TRBV18,15,TRBJ1-5,few,TGTGCCAGCTCACCCGACAGGGGAGGCAATCAGCCCCAGCATTTT,CASSPDRGGNQPQHF
TRBD1,TRBV7-9,16,TRBJ2-4,.,TGTGCCAGCAGCCCGATCGGGACAGGGGGAGGAAACATTCAGTACTTC,CASSPIGTGGGNIQYF
TRBD1,TRBV5-4,15,TRBJ2-7,.,TGTGCCAGCAGCCGCGGGACAGGGGTGTCCTACGAGCAGTACTTC,CASSRGTGVSYEQYF
TRBD1,TRBV27,16,TRBJ1-2,.,TGTGCCAGCAGTCGATACTCCGGGACAGTTAACTATGGCTACACCTTC,CASSRYSGTVNYGYTF
.,TRBV7-9,14,TRBJ2-3,.,TGTGCCAGCAGCTTAGGTCAGGGCACAGATACGCAGTATTTT,CASSLGQGTDTQYF
.,TRBV5-5,18,TRBJ1-5,.,TGTGCCAGCAGCTTGGGGGTTACAGGGTTGTTAGGCAATCAGCCCCAGCATTTT,CASSLGVTGLLGNQPQHF
TRBD1,TRBV6-5,15,TRBJ2-7,.,TGTGCCAGCAGTCCCCCGGGACAGGGGGGCGGCGAGCAGTACTTC,CASSPPGQGGGEQYF
.,TRBV5-1,13,TRBJ2-7,once,TGCGCCAGCAGCTTGGCCGGTCAGGGAGGGCAGTACTTC,CASSLAGQGGQYF
TRBD2,TRBV9,15,TRBJ2-7,.,TGTGCCAGCAGCGTAGGGGTAGCGGGGCCCTACGAGCAGTACTTC,CASSVGVAGPYEQYF
.,TRBV5-1,14,TRBJ2-2,.,TGCGCCAGCAAGGAGAGTAGTTCCGGCGGGGAGCTGTTTTTT,CASKESSSGGELFF
TRBD2,TRBV19,15,TRBJ2-1,.,TGTGCCAGTAGTATCTTGGCTAGCGGGAGCAGGGAGCAGTTCTTC,CASSILASGSREQFF
.,TRBV5-1,15,TRBJ1-1,.,TGCGCCAGCAGCTTGGTTCGTTCGCAGGGCACTGAAGCTTTCTTT,CASSLVRSQGTEAFF
.,TRBV6-1,15,TRBJ2-1,.,TGTGCCAGCAGGCTTACAGGGTCCTCCTACAATGAGCAGTTCTTC,CASRLTGSSYNEQFF
TRBD1,TRBV7-9,13,TRBJ2-5,.,TGTGCCAGCAGCCCGCGGACAGGGGAGACCCAGTACTTC,CASSPRTGETQYF
.,TRBV10-1,14,TRBJ2-2,once,TGCGCCAGCAGTGCCGGGACTCCGACCGGGGAGCTGTTTTTT,CASSAGTPTGELFF
.,TRBV7-9,12,TRBJ1-4,.,TGTGCCAGCAGCTTATCGGTAGGGAGTATGTTTTTT,CASSLSVGSMFF
TRBD1,TRBV10-3,12,TRBJ1-1,.,TGTGCCATTCGGACAGGGGGCCTACGGGCTTTCTTT,CAIRTGGLRAFF